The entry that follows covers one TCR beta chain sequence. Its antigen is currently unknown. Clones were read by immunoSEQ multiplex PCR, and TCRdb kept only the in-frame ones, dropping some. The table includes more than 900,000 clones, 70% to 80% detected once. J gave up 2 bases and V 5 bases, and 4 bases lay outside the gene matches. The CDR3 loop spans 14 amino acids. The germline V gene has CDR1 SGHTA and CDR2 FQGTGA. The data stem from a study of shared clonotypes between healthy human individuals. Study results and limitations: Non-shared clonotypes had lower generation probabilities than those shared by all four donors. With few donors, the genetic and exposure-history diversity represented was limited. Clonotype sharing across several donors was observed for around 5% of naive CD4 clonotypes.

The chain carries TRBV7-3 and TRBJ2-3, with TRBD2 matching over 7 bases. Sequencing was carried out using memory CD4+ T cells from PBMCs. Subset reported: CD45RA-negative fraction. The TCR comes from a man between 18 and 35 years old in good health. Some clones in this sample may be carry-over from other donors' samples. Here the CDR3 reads CASSRTRDTDTQYF. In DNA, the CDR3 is TGTGCCAGCAGCCGGACTAGAGACACAGATACGCAGTATTTT. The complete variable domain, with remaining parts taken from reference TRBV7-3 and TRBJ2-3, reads GAGVSQTPSNKVTEKGKYVELRCDPISGHTALYWYRQSLGQGPEFLIYFQGTGAADDSGLPNDRFFAVRPEGSVSTLKIQRTERGDSAVYLCASSRTRDTDTQYFGPGTRLTVL.